The 24 T cell receptor beta chains below come from one sample, sequenced in a study of esophageal squamous cell carcinoma under preoperative chemotherapy. The sample's time point: before preoperative PTX-NDP chemotherapy. MiXCR was run by TCRdb on the PCR reads, yielding one entry per CDR3 protein. In the table there are some 16,000 distinct CDR3 sequences, 60% of which are singletons. Sample collection was performed from a patient given preoperative chemotherapy. All receptors derive from a human donor with esophageal squamous cell carcinoma. The donor label of this sample is uncertain.

This clonotype turned up a few times. The V call is TRBV6-1, the J call TRBJ2-6; no clear D. The CDR3 sequence is 18 residues long. Trimming cost V 2 bases and J 0 bases, with 14 bases left between them. Germline V gene data show CDR1 as MNHNS and CDR2 as SASEGT. The CDR3 DNA is TGTGCCAGCAGTGAATTTGGCAGGTTAAGCTCTGGGGCCAACGTCCTGACTTTC. This gives the protein CASSEFGRLSSGANVLTF.

This chain uses TRBV6-1 with TRBJ2-3; D remains ambiguous. Germline-derived CDR1 and CDR2 are MNHNS and SASEGT. The CDR3 contains 14 residues. The CDR3 region has the DNA TGTGCGGGCCTCACGGCTGTGAGAAGAGATACGCAGTATTTT. It yields the protein CAGLTAVRRDTQYF.

This clonotype was seen repeatedly, ten times or more. The chain is built from TRBV11-3 and TRBJ2-3; 9 bases are a match to TRBD1. The CDR3 is 16 amino acids. Trimming cost V 5 bases and J 2 bases; bases outside gene matches: 8. CDR1 is SGHNT and CDR2 is YENEEA in the germline V gene. The CDR3 DNA sequence: TGTGCCAGCAGCGGCCGACAGGGGGGGGCCACAGATACGCAGTATTTT. Translated: CASSGRQGGATDTQYF.

This clonotype was seen only once. At one end, the junction sequence differs from germline, possibly due to a read error. The chain uses TRBV12-3 or TRBV12-4 and TRBJ2-3, with D tentatively TRBD2 (5 bases). The CDR3 runs to 14 residues. CDR3 region: CAGSWVGEPETQYF. As DNA, the CDR3 is TGTGCGGGGAGTTGGGTTGGTGAACCAGAGACGCAGTATTTC.

Turning to this clonotype: Mismatch with germline at one junction end may stem from a read error. The J gene is TRBJ2-3, the V gene TRBV6-1, with D possibly being TRBD1 (6 bases). The CDR3 spans 15 residues. Germline V gives CDR1 MNHNS, CDR2 SASEGT. CDR3 region: CASSPGLGGNDTQYF. The CDR3 DNA follows: TGTGCCAGCAGTCCGGGGCTAGGGGGAAATGACACGCAGTACTTT.

V gene TRBV6-1 combines with J gene TRBJ2-3; 8 bases match TRBD1. This CDR3 is 13 amino acids long. Unmatched junction bases numbered 2, after V lost 7 bases and J lost 2 bases. Germline-derived CDR1 and CDR2 are MNHNS and SASEGT. The CDR3: CASTRGLTDTQYF. In DNA, the CDR3 is TGTGCCAGCACCAGGGGGCTCACAGATACGCAGTATTTT.

In its sample, this clonotype was seen many times. The gene calls are TRBV12-3 or TRBV12-4 and TRBJ2-2; the match to TRBD2 covers 10 bases. The ends lost 5 bases at V and 1 base at J; junction bases unmatched: 10. The CDR3 is 18 residues long. CDR3 sequence: CASSLSLWTSGNTGELFF. Here the CDR3 DNA reads TGTGCCAGCAGTCTGAGTCTGTGGACTAGCGGGAACACCGGGGAGCTGTTTTTT.

This clonotype appeared once. The junction departs from the called germline gene at one end, perhaps through a read error. The chain uses TRBV6-1 and TRBJ2-6, with D uncertain. Germline V gene sequence: CDR1 MNHNS, CDR2 SASEGT. The CDR3 loop spans 16 amino acids. The CDR3 is CASSELDRPCAYEQSF. In nucleotides, the CDR3 is TGTGCCAGCAGTGAACTGGACCGCCCGTGCGCCTACGAGCAGTCTTTC.

Comments on this clonotype: The germline gene is not matched at one end of the junction; a read error may be the cause. V gene TRBV6-1 combines with J gene TRBJ2-3, with D perhaps matching TRBD2 (5 bases). CDR1 and CDR2 (germline): MNHNS, SASEGT. The CDR3 extends over 18 amino acids. The CDR3 nucleotides are TGTGCCAGCAGTGAACATCTCCCACTTGTTGGGAGCACCGATACGCAGTTTTTT. As protein: CASSEHLPLVGSTDTQFF.

The chain joins TRBV6-2 or TRBV6-3 to TRBJ2-4; 12 bases align to TRBD1. The end of the DNA aligns better with TRBJ2-7, so the J call may be wrong. The CDR3 has 15 residues. Germline values: CDR1 MNHEY, CDR2 SVGEGT. The CDR3 bases are TGTGCCAGCAGCATACCGGGACAGGGGGCTGACGAGCAGTACTTC. Translation: CASSIPGQGADEQYF.

This chain links TRBV6-2 or TRBV6-3 with TRBJ1-1; the match to TRBD1 covers 8 bases. The germline V gene encodes CDR1 MNHEY and CDR2 SVGEGT. This CDR3 region has 15 residues. V shed 4 bases, J shed 3 bases, and the junction held 7 bases outside the gene matches. The CDR3, as DNA: TGTGCCAGCAGTTCAGGGGGCCAAGGGGACACTGAAGCTTTCTTT. It codes for CASSSGGQGDTEAFF.

The chain has TRBV11-3 and TRBJ2-1; D gene uncertain. CDR3 size: 13 residues. Germline CDR1 is SGHNT and CDR2 is YENEEA. With 2 bases removed from V and 10 bases from J, the gap between germline ends came to 12 bases. The CDR3 DNA sequence: TGTGCCAGCAGCTTAACAGTGGCCTACGAGCAGTTCTTC. Protein: CASSLTVAYEQFF.

Worth noting for this clonotype: No conserved phenylalanine or tryptophan is present at the end of the CDR3, so a read error is the likely explanation. The V and J genes are TRBV12-3 or TRBV12-4 and TRBJ1-5; possible D gene TRBD1, 5 bases. Trimming took off 4 bases at V and 0 bases at J, with 7 bases between the two ends. The CDR3 extends over 14 amino acids. CDR3 loop: CASSSQGSNQPQHL. DNA for the CDR3: TGTGCCAGCAGTTCTCAGGGTAGCAATCAGCCCCAGCATCTT.

V usage is TRBV6-5 and J usage is TRBJ2-3; the match to TRBD2 covers 9 bases. The closer fit of TRBJ2-7 to the DNA end suggests the J call may be wrong. Germline V gene sequence: CDR1 MNHEY, CDR2 SVGAGI. The CDR3 is 15 residues long. Written as DNA, the CDR3 is TGTGCCAGCAGTTACTCGCCTAGCGGGGAGTGGGAGCAGTACTTC. This gives the protein CASSYSPSGEWEQYF.

This clonotype occurred a few times. The V and J genes are TRBV6-1 and TRBJ2-5; D may be TRBD1 or TRBD2 (6 bases each). V lost 8 bases to trimming and J lost 4 bases, with 23 bases between them. Germline loops: CDR1 MNHNS, CDR2 SASEGT. This CDR3 spans 16 amino acids. The CDR3 loop reads CASGGNGGDDAETQYF. As DNA, the CDR3 is TGTGCCAGCGGGGGCAACGGGGGCGACGACGCAGAGACCCAGTACTTC.

The J gene is TRBJ2-1, the V gene TRBV6-1, with TRBD2 as a possible D gene (5 bases). Between the trimmed V and J ends, which lost 2 bases and 3 bases, there was a span of 11 bases. The CDR3 totals 15 residues. Germline V gives CDR1 MNHNS, CDR2 SASEGT. CDR3 amino acids: CASSERLADYNEQFF. As DNA, the CDR3 is TGTGCCAGCAGTGAACGTCTAGCAGACTACAATGAGCAGTTCTTC.

The count of this clonotype is one. The genes are TRBV6-1 and TRBJ2-1; unclear D gene. Matching the DNA end better, TRBJ2-7 makes the J call doubtful. Germline V gene sequence: CDR1 MNHNS, CDR2 SASEGT. CDR3 length: 15 amino acids. The CDR3 DNA reads TGTGCCAGCAGTGAGAGCTCTGGCTCCTCAAATGAGCAGTACTTC. This gives the protein CASSESSGSSNEQYF.

This clonotype is labeled medium-sized. The CDR3 spells CASSLGGGGANVLTF. DNA for the CDR3: TGTGCCAGCAGTTTAGGAGGGGGTGGGGCCAACGTCCTGACTTTC. The rearrangement joins TRBV12-3 or TRBV12-4 to TRBJ2-6; a possible D gene is TRBD1 (6 bases). CDR3 length: 15 amino acids. V lost 1 base to trimming and J lost 3 bases, with 7 bases between them.

The genes are TRBV6-1 and TRBJ2-1, with D unclear. CDR3 length: 15 residues. Trimming removed 1 base from V and 1 base from J, with 8 bases in between. Germline V gene lookup returns CDR1 MNHNS and CDR2 SASEGT. This chain's CDR3 is CASSEDAGSYNEQFF. The CDR3 DNA follows: TGTGCCAGCAGTGAAGATGCCGGTTCCTACAATGAGCAGTTCTTC.

This clonotype appeared once. At one end, the junction sequence differs from germline, possibly due to a read error. V is TRBV7-6 and J is TRBJ2-3; D is possibly TRBD2 (7 bases). Germline lookup yields CDR1 SGHVS and CDR2 FNYEAQ. The CDR3 runs 14 residues. The CDR3 nucleotides read TGTGCCAGCAGGGGGGGCGGGGGCAAAGATATGCAGTACTTT. Translated: CASRGGGGKDMQYF.

Concerning this clonotype itself: The junction and the germline gene differ at one end; a read error may be behind it. The chain joins TRBV6-4 to TRBJ2-3; tentative D call: TRBD2 (5 bases). Germline lookup yields CDR1 MRHNA and CDR2 SNTAGT. The CDR3 runs 16 residues. The CDR3 DNA sequence: TGTGCCAGCAGGGACTTCCAGCTTGTGGGCACAGATGCGCAGTATTTC. Translating gives CASRDFQLVGTDAQYF.

This clonotype was counted once. Sequence at one end of the junction differs from germline and may be a read error. CDR3 in amino acids: CASSPLAVSSNEQFF. CDR3 sequence (DNA): TGTGCCAGCAGCCCATTAGCGGTCTCCTCCAATGAGCAGTTCTTC. The J gene is TRBJ2-1, the V gene TRBV7-8; TRBD2 is a possible D gene (6 bases). Germline assignment: CDR1 SGHVS and CDR2 FQNEAQ. CDR3 length: 15 amino acids.

This clonotype has at least ten counts. This sequence joins TRBV6-1 and TRBJ1-5; TRBD1 is a possible D gene (6 bases). Trimming cost V 10 bases and J 0 bases, with 10 bases left between them. The CDR3 length is 13 residues. Germline lookup yields CDR1 MNHNS and CDR2 SASEGT. For the CDR3, the DNA is TGTGCCACCGGACAGAATAGCAATCAGCCCCAGCATTTT. This sequence encodes CATGQNSNQPQHF.

This clonotype has only a few counts. The J gene is TRBJ2-4, the V gene TRBV7-2; 7 bases fit TRBD1. CDR1 and CDR2 (germline): SGHTA, FQGNSA. Losses at the gene ends were 1 base for V and 6 bases for J; bases not matched to a gene: 3. CDR3 length equals 14 residues. CDR3: CASSLERGRNIQYF. The CDR3, as DNA: TGTGCCAGCAGCTTAGAAAGGGGGCGAAACATTCAGTACTTC.